This T cell receptor beta chain was captured in a study of blood T cell repertoires in COVID-19. Study overall: Both acute and convalescent COVID-19 samples were obtained from the United States, Italy and Spain. PBMCs, B-cell-depleted T cells, or T cells were the source of the cDNA or gDNA that made up the material.

V shed 4 bases and J 2 bases; nucleotides not matched to a gene: 4. This CDR3 region has 15 residues. Germline CDR1 and CDR2: LNHDA and SQIVND (reference sequence). This clone has a single count. As originally analysed: By means of reference gene primer amplification, nucleated cell counts were estimated. The data were produced by immunoSEQ multiplex PCR, yet TCRdb's version contains in-frame clones alone and is incomplete. D and trimming come from the DNA, and the V and J calls and clone size come from that table. The repertoire holds about 130,000 clones, with less than 90% as singletons. The sample was peripheral blood. The TCR was taken from a man aged 80 or over with active or convalescent COVID-19. This rearrangement joins TRBV19 to TRBJ1-2; 10 nucleotides align to TRBD1. CDR3 amino acids: CASSTTTGGNYGYTF. For the CDR3, the DNA is TGTGCCAGTAGTACGACGACAGGGGGCAACTATGGCTACACCTTC.